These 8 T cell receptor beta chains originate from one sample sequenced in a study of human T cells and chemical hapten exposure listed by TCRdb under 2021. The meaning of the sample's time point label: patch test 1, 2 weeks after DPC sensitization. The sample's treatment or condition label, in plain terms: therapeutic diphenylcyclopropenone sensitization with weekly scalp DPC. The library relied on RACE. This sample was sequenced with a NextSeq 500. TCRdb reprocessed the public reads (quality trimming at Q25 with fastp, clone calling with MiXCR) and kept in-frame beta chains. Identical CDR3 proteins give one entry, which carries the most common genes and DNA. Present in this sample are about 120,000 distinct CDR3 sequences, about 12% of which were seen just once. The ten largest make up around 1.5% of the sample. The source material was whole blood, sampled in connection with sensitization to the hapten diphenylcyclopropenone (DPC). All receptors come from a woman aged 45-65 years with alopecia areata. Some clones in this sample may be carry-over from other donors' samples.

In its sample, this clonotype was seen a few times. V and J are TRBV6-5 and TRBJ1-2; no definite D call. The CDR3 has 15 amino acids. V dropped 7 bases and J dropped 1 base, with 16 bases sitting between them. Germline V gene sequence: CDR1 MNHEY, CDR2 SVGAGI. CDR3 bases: TGTGCCAGCACCACCAAAGCTCGGGGTAACTATGGCTACACCTTC. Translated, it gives CASTTKARGNYGYTF.

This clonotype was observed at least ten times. Written as DNA, the CDR3 is TGCAGCGTTGGCATCAGGGCGGGAGATACGCAGTATTTT. Translated, it gives CSVGIRAGDTQYF. The rearrangement links TRBV29-1 to TRBJ2-3, with D perhaps matching TRBD1 or TRBD2 (5 bases each). Trimming stripped 4 bases from V and 5 bases from J, with 13 bases between. Germline CDR1 SQVTM, CDR2 ANQGSEA. There are 13 residues in the CDR3.

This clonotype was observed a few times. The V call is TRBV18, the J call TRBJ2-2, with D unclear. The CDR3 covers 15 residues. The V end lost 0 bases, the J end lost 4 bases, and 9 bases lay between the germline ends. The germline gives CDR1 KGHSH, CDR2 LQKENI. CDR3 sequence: CASSPPRRSTGELFF. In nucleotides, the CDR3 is TGTGCCAGCTCACCACCTAGACGAAGCACCGGGGAGCTGTTTTTT.

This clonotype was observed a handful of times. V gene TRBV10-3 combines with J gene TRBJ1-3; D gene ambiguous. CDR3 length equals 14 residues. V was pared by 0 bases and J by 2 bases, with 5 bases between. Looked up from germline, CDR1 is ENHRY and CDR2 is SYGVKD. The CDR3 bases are TGTGCCATCAGTGAGTCTACAGCTGGAAACACCATATATTTT. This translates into CAISESTAGNTIYF.

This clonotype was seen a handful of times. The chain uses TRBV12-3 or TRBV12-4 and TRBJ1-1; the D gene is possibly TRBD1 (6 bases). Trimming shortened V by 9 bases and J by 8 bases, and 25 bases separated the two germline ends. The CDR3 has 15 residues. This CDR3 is CASMIRGGRAREAFF. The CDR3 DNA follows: TGTGCCAGTATGATACGGGGGGGCCGGGCCCGGGAAGCTTTCTTT.

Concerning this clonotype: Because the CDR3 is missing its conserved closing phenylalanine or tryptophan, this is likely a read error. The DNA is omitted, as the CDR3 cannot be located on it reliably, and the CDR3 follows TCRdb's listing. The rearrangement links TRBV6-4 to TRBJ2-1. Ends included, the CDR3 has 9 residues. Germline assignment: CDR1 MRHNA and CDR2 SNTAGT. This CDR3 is CASSAECLL.

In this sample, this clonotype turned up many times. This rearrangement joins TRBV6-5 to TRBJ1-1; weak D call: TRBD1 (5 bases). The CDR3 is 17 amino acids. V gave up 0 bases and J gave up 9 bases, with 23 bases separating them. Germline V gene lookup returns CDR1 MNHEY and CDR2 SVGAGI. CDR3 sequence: CASSYSRSASLGTQAFF. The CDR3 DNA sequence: TGTGCCAGCAGTTACTCGAGGTCGGCTTCCCTCGGGACTCAAGCTTTCTTT.

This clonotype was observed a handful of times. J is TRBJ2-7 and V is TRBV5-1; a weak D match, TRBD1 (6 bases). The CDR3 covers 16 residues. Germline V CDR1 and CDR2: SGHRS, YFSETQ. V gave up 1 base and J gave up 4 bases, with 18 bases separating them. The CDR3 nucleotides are TGCGCCAGCAGCTTGCAAGAACAGGGTGGACCTTACGAGCAGTACTTC. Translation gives CASSLQEQGGPYEQYF.